This TCR delta chain was captured in a study of gamma-delta T cells after stem cell transplantation. Regarding this clone: A read error may be the cause here, since a much bigger clone is one base away.

TCRdb called clones from the RT-PCR reads again using CATT. The repertoire holds 1,100 to 1,500 delta-chain clones, more than 40% seen once, with around two fifths in the top ten. The germline CDR1 and CDR2 sequences are TSWWSYY and QGS. With V trimmed by 11 bases and J by 2 bases, 33 bases remained unmatched. The CDR3 has 23 amino acids. This rearrangement joins TRDV1 to TRDJ1; TRDD3 matches at 12 bases. Material: gamma-delta T cells. The receptor's source is a human donor. It is not recorded whose cells these are; they may come from a transplant donor. Written as DNA, the CDR3 is TGTGCTATAGCTCCCAACCCCGTACTGGGGGATACCTACCCCTTTTTAAGTACCGATAAACTCATCTTT. It codes for CAIAPNPVLGDTYPFLSTDKLIF.